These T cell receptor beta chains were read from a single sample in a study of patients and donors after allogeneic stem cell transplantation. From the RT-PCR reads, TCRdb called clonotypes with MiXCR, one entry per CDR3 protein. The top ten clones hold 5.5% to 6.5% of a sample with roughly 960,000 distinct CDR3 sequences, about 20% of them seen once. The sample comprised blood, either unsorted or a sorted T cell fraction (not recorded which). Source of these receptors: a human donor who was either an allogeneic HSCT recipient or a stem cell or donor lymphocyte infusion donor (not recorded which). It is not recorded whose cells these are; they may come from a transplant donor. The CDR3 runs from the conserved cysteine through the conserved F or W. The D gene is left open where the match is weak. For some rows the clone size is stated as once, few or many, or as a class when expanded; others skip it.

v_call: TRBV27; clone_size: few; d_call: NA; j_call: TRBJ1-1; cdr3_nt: TGTGCCAGCAGTTTTAGCGGCGGGGGCTCGGCCGAAGCTTTCTTT; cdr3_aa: CASSFSGGGSAEAFF
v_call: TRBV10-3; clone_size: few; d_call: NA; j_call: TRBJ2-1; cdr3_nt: TGTGCCATCAGTAGACAGGAGAACAATGAGCAGTTCTTC; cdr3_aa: CAISRQENNEQFF
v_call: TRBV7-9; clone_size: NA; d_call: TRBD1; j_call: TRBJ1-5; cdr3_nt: TGTGCCAGCAGCCCCGGGGGACAGGCTAATCAGCCCCAGCATTTT; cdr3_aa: CASSPGGQANQPQHF
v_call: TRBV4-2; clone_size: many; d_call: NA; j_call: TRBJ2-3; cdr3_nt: TGTGCCAGCAGCCAAGAGGGCTGGCACGATACGCAGTATTTT; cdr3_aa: CASSQEGWHDTQYF
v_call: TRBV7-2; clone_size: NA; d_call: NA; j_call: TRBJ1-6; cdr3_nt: TGTGCCAGCAGCTCGAGGAGCACCCGGCGGGCCCTCCACTTT; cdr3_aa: CASSSRSTRRALHF
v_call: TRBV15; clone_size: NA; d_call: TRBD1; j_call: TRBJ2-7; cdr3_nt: TGTGCCACCAGCGGACTGTTCCTGGGACAGGGTTACGAGCAGTACTTC; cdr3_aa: CATSGLFLGQGYEQYF
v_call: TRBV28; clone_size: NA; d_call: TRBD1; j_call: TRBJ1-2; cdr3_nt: TGTGCCAGCAGGCCTGCCGGGACAGCAAATGGCTACACCTTC; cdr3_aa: CASRPAGTANGYTF
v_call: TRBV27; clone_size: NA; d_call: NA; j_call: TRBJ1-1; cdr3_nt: TGTGCCAGCAGTTGGCGGGGGTTGGGCACTGAAGCTTTCTTT; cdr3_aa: CASSWRGLGTEAFF
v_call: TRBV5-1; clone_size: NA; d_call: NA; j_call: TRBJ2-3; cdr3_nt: TGCGCCAGCAGCTTGGAGGCAGGAGGTTTGGATACGCAGTATTTT; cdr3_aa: CASSLEAGGLDTQYF
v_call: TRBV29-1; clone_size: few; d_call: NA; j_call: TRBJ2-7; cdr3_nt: TGCAGCGTGCCGAGGCTTGACACCACCTACGAGCAGTACTTC; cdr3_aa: CSVPRLDTTYEQYF
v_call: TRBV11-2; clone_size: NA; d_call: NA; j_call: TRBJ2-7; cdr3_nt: TGTGCCAGCAGCTCCGTAAAAGGACAGACCTACGAGCAGTACTTC; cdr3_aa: CASSSVKGQTYEQYF
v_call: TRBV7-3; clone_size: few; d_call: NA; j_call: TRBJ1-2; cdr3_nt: TGTGCCAGCAGCCCCCGTCCCCGAGGCGATGGCTACACCTTC; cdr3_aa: CASSPRPRGDGYTF
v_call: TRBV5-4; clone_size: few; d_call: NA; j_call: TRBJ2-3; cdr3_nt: TGTGCCACAAGCGATGGGGACCGGGCAGATACGCAGTATTTT; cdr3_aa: CATSDGDRADTQYF
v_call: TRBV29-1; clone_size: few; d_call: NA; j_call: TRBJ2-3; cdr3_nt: TGCAGCGTTTACCGCACAGATACGCAGTATTTT; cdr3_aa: CSVYRTDTQYF
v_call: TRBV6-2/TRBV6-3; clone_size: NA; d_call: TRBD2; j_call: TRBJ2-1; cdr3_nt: TGTGCCAGCCTTTCTGCGGGGGGGAGCTACAATGAGCAGTTCTTC; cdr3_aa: CASLSAGGSYNEQFF
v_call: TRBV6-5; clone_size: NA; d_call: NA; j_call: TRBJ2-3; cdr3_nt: TGTGCCAGCAGTTCCCTGAGCGGTTCTAGCACAGATACGCAGTATTTT; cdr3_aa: CASSSLSGSSTDTQYF
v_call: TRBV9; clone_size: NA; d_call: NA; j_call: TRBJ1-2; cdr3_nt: TGTGCCAGCAGCTTAGGAACAGAGAACTATGGCTACACCTTC; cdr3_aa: CASSLGTENYGYTF
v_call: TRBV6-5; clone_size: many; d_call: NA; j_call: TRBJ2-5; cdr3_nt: TGTGCCAGCAGTTACTCGATGATCGGGGCTAGCGAACAAGAGACCCAGTACTTC; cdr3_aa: CASSYSMIGASEQETQYF
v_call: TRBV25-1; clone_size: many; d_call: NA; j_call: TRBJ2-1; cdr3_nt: TGTGCCAGCAGTTCAGACAGAACCTACAATGAGCAGTTCTTC; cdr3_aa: CASSSDRTYNEQFF
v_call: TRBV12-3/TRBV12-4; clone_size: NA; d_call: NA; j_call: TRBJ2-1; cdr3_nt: TGTGCCAGCAGTTCAGCTAGCCCTGAGCAGTTCTTC; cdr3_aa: CASSSASPEQFF
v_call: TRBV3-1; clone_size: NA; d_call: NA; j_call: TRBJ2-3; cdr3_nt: TGTGCCAGCAGCCAAGACGGGGTTGTGACAGATACGCAGTATTTT; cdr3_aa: CASSQDGVVTDTQYF
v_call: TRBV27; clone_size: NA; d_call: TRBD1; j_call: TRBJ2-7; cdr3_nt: TGTGCCAGCAGTGGGGACAGGGGTGATGAGCAGTACTTC; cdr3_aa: CASSGDRGDEQYF
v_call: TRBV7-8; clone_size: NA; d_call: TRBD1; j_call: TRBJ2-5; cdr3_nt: TGTGCCAGCAGCATTATCGTCCGGACAGGGGGCGAAGAGACCCAGTACTTC; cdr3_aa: CASSIIVRTGGEETQYF
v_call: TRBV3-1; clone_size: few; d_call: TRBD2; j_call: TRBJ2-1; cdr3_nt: TGTGCCAGCAGCCAAGATCTAAAGCGGGAGGGGTACAATGAGCAGTTCTTC; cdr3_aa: CASSQDLKREGYNEQFF
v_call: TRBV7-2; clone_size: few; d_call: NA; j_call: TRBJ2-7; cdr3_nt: TGTGCCAGCAGCCCAACGGGGGCGGGGGTCTACGAGCAGTACTTC; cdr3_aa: CASSPTGAGVYEQYF
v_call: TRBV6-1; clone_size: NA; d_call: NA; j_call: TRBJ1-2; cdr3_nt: TGTGCCAGCAGCCCGTTGACAGGCTATAACTATGGCTACACCTTC; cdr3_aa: CASSPLTGYNYGYTF
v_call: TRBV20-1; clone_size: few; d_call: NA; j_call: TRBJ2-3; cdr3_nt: TGCAGTGCTAGAACCCGCCGGGGCGGGGTCACAGATACGCAGTATTTT; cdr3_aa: CSARTRRGGVTDTQYF
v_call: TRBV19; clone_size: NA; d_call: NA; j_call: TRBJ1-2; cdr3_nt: TGTGCCAGTAGTATTGAGGGTTCTACTAACTATGGCTACACCTTC; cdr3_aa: CASSIEGSTNYGYTF
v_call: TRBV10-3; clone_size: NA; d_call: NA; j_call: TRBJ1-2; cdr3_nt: TGTGCCATCAACCCAGGGTCTGACTATGGCTACACCTTC; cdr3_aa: CAINPGSDYGYTF